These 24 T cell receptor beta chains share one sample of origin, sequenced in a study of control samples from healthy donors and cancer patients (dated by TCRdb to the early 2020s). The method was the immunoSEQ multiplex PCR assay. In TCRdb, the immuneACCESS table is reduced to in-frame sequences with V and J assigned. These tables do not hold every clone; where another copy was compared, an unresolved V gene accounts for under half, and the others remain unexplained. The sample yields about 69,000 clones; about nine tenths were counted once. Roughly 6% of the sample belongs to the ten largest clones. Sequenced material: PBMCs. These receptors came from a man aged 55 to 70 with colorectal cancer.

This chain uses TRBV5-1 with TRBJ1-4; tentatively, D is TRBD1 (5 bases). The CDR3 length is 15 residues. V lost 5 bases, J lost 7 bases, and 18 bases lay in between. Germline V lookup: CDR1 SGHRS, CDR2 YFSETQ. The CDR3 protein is CASRGTGTLGEKLFF. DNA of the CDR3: TGCGCCAGCAGGGGGACCGGGACTTTGGGTGAAAAACTGTTTTTT.

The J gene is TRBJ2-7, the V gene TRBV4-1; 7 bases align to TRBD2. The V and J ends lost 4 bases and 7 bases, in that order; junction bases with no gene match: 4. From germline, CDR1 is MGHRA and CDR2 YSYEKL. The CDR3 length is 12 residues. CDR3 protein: CASSPGGGEQYF. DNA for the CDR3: TGCGCCAGCAGCCCCGGCGGGGGAGAGCAGTACTTC.

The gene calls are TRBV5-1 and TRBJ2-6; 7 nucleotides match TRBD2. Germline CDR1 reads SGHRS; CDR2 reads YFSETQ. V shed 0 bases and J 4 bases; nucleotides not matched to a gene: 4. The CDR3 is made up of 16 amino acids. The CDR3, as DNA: TGCGCCAGCAGCTTGGCCGGGGGGACCGGGGCCAACGTCCTGACTTTC. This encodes CASSLAGGTGANVLTF.

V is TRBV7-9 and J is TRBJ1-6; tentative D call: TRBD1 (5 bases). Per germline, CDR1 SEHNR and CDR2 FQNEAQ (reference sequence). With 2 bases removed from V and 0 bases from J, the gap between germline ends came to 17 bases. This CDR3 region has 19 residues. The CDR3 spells CASSLFQGPTSSYNSPLHF. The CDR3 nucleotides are TGTGCCAGCAGCTTATTCCAGGGCCCCACGAGCTCCTATAATTCACCCCTCCACTTT.

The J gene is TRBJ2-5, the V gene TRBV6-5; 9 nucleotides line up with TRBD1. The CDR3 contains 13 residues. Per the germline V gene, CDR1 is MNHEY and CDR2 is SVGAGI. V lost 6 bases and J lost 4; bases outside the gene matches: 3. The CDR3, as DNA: TGTGCCAGCAGAAGACAGGGGGGAGAGACCCAGTACTTC. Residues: CASRRQGGETQYF.

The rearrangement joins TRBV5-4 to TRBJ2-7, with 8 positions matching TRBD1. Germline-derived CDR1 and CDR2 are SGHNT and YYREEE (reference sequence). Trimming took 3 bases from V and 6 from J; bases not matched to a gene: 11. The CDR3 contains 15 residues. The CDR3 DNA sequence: TGTGCCAGCAGCTCGGGGACAGGATGGGGCGGCGAGCAGTACTTC. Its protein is CASSSGTGWGGEQYF.

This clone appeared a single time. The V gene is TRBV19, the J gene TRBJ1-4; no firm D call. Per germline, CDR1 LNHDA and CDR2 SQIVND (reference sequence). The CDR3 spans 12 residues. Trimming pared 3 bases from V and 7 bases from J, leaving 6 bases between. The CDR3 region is CASSMRSEKLFF. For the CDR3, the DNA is TGTGCCAGTAGTATGCGGAGTGAAAAACTGTTTTTT. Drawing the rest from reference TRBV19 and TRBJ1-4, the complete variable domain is DGGITQSPKYLFRKEGQNVTLSCEQNLNHDAMYWYRQDPGQGLRLIYYSQIVNDFQKGDIAEGYSVSREKKESFPLTVTSAQKNPTAFYLCASSMRSEKLFFGSGTQLSVL.

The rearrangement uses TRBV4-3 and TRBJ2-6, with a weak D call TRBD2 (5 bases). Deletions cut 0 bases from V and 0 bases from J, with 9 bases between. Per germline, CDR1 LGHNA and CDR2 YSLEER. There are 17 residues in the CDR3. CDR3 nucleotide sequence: TGCGCCAGCAGCCAAGATTTGGGGAGCTCTGGGGCCAACGTCCTGACTTTC. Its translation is CASSQDLGSSGANVLTF.

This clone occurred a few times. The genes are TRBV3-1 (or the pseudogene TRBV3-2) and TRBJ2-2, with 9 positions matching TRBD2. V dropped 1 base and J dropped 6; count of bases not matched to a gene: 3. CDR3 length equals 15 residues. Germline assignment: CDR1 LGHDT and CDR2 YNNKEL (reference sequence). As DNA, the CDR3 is TGTGCCAGCAGCCAAGGTCTAGCGGGGCCCGGGGAGCTGTTTTTT. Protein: CASSQGLAGPGELFF.

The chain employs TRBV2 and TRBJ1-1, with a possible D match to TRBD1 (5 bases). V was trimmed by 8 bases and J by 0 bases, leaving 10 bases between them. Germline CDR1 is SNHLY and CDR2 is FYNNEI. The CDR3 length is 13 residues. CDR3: CASVGGMNTEAFF. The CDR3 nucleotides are TGTGCCAGCGTTGGGGGAATGAACACTGAAGCTTTCTTT.

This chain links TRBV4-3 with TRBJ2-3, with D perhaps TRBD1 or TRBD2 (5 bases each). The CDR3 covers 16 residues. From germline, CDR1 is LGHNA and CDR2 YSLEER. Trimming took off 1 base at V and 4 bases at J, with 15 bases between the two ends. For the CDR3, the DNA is TGCGCCAGCAGCCAAGCTGGGGCTAGCTTTGCAGATACGCAGTATTTT. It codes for CASSQAGASFADTQYF.

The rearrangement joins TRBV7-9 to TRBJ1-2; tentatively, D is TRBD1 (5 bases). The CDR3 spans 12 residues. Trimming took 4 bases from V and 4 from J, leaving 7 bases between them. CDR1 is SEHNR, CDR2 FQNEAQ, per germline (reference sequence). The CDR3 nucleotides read TGTGCCAGCAGCTCGGGACTCTATGGCTACACCTTC. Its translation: CASSSGLYGYTF.

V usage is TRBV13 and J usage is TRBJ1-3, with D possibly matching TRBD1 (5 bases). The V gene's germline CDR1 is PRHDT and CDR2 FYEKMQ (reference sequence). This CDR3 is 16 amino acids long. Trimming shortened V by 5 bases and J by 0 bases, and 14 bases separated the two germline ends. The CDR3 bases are TGTGCCAGCAGCCTGACCGGGGCAGGCTCTGGAAACACCATATATTTT. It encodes CASSLTGAGSGNTIYF. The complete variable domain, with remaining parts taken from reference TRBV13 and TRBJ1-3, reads AAGVIQSPRHLIKEKRETATLKCYPIPRHDTVYWYQQGPGQDPQFLISFYEKMQSDKGSIPDRFSAQQFSDYHSELNMSSLELGDSALYFCASSLTGAGSGNTIYFGEGSWLTVV.

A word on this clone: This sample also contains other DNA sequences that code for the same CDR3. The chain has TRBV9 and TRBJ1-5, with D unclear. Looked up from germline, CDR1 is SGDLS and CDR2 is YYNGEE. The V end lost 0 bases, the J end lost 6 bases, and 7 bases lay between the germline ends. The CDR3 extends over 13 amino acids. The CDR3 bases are TGTGCCAGCAGCGTAGAAGGGAGTCAGCCCCAGCATTTT. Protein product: CASSVEGSQPQHF. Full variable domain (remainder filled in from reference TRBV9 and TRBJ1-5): DSGVTQTPKHLITATGQRVTLRCSPRSGDLSVYWYQQSLDQGLQFLIQYYNGEERAKGNILERFSAQQFPDLHSELNLSSLELGDSALYFCASSVEGSQPQHFGDGTRLSIL.

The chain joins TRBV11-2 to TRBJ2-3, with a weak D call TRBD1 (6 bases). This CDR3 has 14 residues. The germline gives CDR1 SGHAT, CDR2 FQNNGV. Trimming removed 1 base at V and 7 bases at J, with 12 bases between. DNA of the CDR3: TGTGCCAGCAGCTTAGGGCCTCAGGGGTATACGCAGTATTTT. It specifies CASSLGPQGYTQYF.

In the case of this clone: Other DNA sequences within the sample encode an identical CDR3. The CDR3 DNA is TGCAGTGCTCTGTGGGGTTACGAGCAGTACTTC. It is translated as CSALWGYEQYF. The chain recombines TRBV20-1 with TRBJ2-7; D remains unclear. Germline assignment: CDR1 DFQATT and CDR2 SNEGSKA (reference sequence). This CDR3 spans 11 amino acids. Trimming cost V 5 bases and J 4 bases, with 9 bases left between them.

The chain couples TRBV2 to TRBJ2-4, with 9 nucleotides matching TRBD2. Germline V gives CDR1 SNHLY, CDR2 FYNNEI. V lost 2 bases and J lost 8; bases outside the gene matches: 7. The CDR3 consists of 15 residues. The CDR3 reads CASSERASGAYIQYF. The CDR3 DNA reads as TGTGCCAGCAGTGAACGGGCTAGCGGGGCGTACATTCAGTACTTC.

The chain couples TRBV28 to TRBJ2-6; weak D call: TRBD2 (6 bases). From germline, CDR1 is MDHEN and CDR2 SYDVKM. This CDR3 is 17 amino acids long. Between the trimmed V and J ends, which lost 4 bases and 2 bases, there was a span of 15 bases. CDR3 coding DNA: TGTGCCAGCAGTTCCCGAGGGAGGCTCGCTGGGGCCAACGTCCTGACTTTC. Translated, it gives CASSSRGRLAGANVLTF. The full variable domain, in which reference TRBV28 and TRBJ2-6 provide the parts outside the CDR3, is DVKVTQSSRYLVKRTGEKVFLECVQDMDHENMFWYRQDPGLGLRLIYFSYDVKMKEKGDIPEGYSVSREKKERFSLILESASTNQTSMYLCASSSRGRLAGANVLTFGAGSRLTVL.

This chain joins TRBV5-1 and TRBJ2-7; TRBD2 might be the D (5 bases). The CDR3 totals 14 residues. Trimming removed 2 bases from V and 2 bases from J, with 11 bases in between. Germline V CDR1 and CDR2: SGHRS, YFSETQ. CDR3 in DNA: TGCGCCAGCAGCTTAAAAGGACTCCCCTACGAGCAGTACTTC. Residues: CASSLKGLPYEQYF.

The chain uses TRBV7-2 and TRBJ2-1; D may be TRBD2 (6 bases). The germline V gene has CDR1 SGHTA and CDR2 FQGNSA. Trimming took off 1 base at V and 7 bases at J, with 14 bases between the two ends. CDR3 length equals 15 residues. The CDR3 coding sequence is TGTGCCAGCAGCTTAGTTGGCGGGACCGCAAATGAGCAGTTCTTC. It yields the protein CASSLVGGTANEQFF.

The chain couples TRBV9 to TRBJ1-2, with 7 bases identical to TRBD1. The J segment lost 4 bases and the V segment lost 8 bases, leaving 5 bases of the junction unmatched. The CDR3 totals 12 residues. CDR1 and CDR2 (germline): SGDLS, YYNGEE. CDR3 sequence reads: CAREPGGYGYTF. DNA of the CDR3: TGTGCCAGAGAACCAGGGGGCTATGGCTACACCTTC.

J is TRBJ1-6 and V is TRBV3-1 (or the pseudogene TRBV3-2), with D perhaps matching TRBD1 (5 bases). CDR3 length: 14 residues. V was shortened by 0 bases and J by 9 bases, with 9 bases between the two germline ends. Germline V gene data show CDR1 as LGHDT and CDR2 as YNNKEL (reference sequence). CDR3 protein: CASSQEWGGSPLHF. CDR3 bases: TGTGCCAGCAGCCAAGAGTGGGGGGGTTCACCCCTCCACTTT.

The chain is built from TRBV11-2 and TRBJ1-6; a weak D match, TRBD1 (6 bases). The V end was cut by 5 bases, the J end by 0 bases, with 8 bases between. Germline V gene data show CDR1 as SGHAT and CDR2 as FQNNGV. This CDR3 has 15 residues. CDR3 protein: CASSEQGSYNSPLHF. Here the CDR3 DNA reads TGTGCCAGCAGCGAACAGGGCTCCTATAATTCACCCCTCCACTTT.

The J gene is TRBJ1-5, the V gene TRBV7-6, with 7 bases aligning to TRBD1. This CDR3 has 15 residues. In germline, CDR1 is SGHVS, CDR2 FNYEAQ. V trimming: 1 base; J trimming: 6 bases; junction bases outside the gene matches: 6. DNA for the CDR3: TGTGCCAGCAGCTTAGAGGGGGCCGCGAGTCAGCCCCAGCATTTT. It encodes CASSLEGAASQPQHF.